This entry lists 13 T cell receptor beta chains sequenced from one sample in a study of shared clonotypes between healthy human individuals. Data came from immunoSEQ multiplex PCR; TCRdb stores just in-frame clones and leaves some out. This sample has hundreds of thousands of clones, with approximately 96% found just once. Naivety among CD8 cells was defined by CD45RO negativity and positive CCR7 selection, thereby excluding terminally differentiated effector memory CD45RA+ cells. The specimen was naive CD8+ T cells sorted from blood. These receptors were obtained from a woman in her thirties in good health.

V gene TRBV2 combines with J gene TRBJ2-3; 9 nucleotides align to TRBD2. V gave up 4 bases and J gave up 2 bases; unmatched junction bases: 7. There are 16 residues in the CDR3. Germline values: CDR1 SNHLY, CDR2 FYNNEI. CDR3 sequence (DNA): TGTGCCAGCAGTGGTCGGCTAGCGGGGCACACAGATACGCAGTATTTT. This translates into CASSGRLAGHTDTQYF. Combining the CDR3 with reference TRBV2 and TRBJ2-3 gives the whole variable domain EPEVTQTPSHQVTQMGQEVILRCVPISNHLYFYWYRQILGQKVEFLVSFYNNEISEKSEIFDDQFSVERPDGSNFTLKIRSTKLEDSAMYFCASSGRLAGHTDTQYFGPGTRLTVL.

The J gene is TRBJ2-5, the V gene TRBV7-9; D may be TRBD2 (5 bases). The V end lost 2 bases, the J end lost 1 base, and 11 bases lay between the germline ends. Per the germline V gene, CDR1 is SEHNR and CDR2 is FQNEAQ (reference sequence). The CDR3 contains 15 residues. CDR3 in DNA: TGTGCCAGCAGCTTAAACGGGATAGCCCAAGAGACCCAGTACTTC. Protein: CASSLNGIAQETQYF.

Only one count was recorded for this clone. The chain's CDR3 is CASSQNSKGVTYEQYF. In nucleotides, the CDR3 is TGTGCCAGCAGCCAAAACAGTAAGGGGGTTACCTACGAGCAGTACTTC. The J gene is TRBJ2-7, the V gene TRBV4-2; D may be TRBD1 (6 bases). This CDR3 is 16 amino acids long. The germline V gene encodes CDR1 LGHNA and CDR2 YNFKEQ. V lost 2 bases, J lost 2 bases, and 16 bases lay in between.

V gene TRBV2 combines with J gene TRBJ1-2; 9 bases match TRBD1. The V segment lost 5 bases and the J segment 8 bases; nucleotides outside the gene matches: 9. CDR1 is SNHLY, CDR2 FYNNEI, per germline. The CDR3 sequence is 14 residues long. In DNA form, the CDR3 reads TGTGCCAGCAGTTACCGGGACAGGGTTTTCGGCTACACCTTC. Residues: CASSYRDRVFGYTF.

The CDR3 sequence is CASSFAGEPGELFF. The CDR3 nucleotides are TGTGCCAGCAGCTTCGCAGGGGAGCCCGGGGAGCTGTTTTTT. The chain uses TRBV11-2 and TRBJ2-2; maybe TRBD1 (6 bases). The CDR3 has 14 residues. The V end was cut by 3 bases, the J end by 6 bases, with 11 bases between. Germline assignment: CDR1 SGHAT and CDR2 FQNNGV.

The chain recombines TRBV7-8 with TRBJ2-7; 9 bases map to TRBD1. V shed 4 bases, J shed 7 bases, and the junction held 14 bases outside the gene matches. The germline V gene encodes CDR1 SGHVS and CDR2 FQNEAQ. CDR3 length equals 16 residues. The CDR3 DNA is TGTGCCAGCAGCTCCCCTCGCGGGGACAGGGATCCTGAGCAGTACTTC. Protein product: CASSSPRGDRDPEQYF. Together with reference TRBV7-8 and TRBJ2-7, the CDR3 gives the full variable domain: GAGVSQSPRYKVAKRGQDVALRCDPISGHVSLFWYQQALGQGPEFLTYFQNEAQLDKSGLPSDRFFAERPEGSVSTLKIQRTQQEDSAVYLCASSSPRGDRDPEQYFGPGTRLTVT.

The chain couples TRBV29-1 to TRBJ2-3; maybe TRBD2 (7 bases). The V gene lost 8 bases and the J gene lost 0 bases, with 21 bases spanning the gap. From germline, CDR1 is SQVTM and CDR2 ANQGSEA. The CDR3 sequence is 16 residues long. CDR3: CSFEGGRAGSTDTQYF. The CDR3 DNA sequence: TGCAGCTTCGAGGGGGGGAGGGCCGGGAGCACAGATACGCAGTATTTT.

The chain joins TRBV7-5 to TRBJ1-2; the table's D call of TRBD1 was not tested on the DNA. TRBV7-5 is termed a pseudogene. CDR3 length: 15 amino acids. CDR3 nucleotide sequence: TGTGTCAGAAGCCCGAGTCGCAGGGGGCTTCTTGGCTACACCTTC. This codes for CVRSPSRRGLLGYTF.

The CDR3 reads CASSLWVGKSPDTQYF. The CDR3 DNA reads as TGTGCCAGCAGTTTATGGGTAGGAAAATCGCCAGATACGCAGTATTTT. This rearrangement joins TRBV28 to TRBJ2-3; D gene ambiguous. The germline V and J ends were trimmed by 0 bases and 4 bases, with 14 bases remaining between them. This CDR3 is 16 amino acids long. The germline V gene has CDR1 MDHEN and CDR2 SYDVKM.

The V and J genes are TRBV7-9 and TRBJ2-1; D not resolved. CDR1 is SEHNR and CDR2 is FQNEAQ in the germline V gene (reference sequence). The CDR3 is 13 residues long. The ends were cut back, 6 bases at V and 8 bases at J, with 14 bases in the middle. CDR3 nucleotides: TGTGCCAGCAGGTTCCCTGGGGTGGATGAGCAGTTCTTC. Its translation is CASRFPGVDEQFF.

This chain connects TRBV9 to TRBJ2-7; 9 bases line up with TRBD1. The CDR3 totals 14 residues. The V segment lost 4 bases and the J segment 4 bases; nucleotides outside the gene matches: 6. Germline V gene lookup returns CDR1 SGDLS and CDR2 YYNGEE. The CDR3 is CASSPTGGSYEQYF. The CDR3 DNA reads as TGTGCCAGCAGCCCTACAGGGGGCTCTTACGAGCAGTACTTC.

The J gene is TRBJ2-5, the V gene TRBV7-3, with 9 bases fitting TRBD2. The length of the CDR3 is 17 residues. V dropped 2 bases and J dropped 3; count of bases not matched to a gene: 10. From germline, CDR1 is SGHTA and CDR2 FQGTGA. The CDR3, as DNA: TGTGCCAGCAGCTTATTTTCAGGCGGGAGGGCGGAAGAGACCCAGTACTTC. Protein product: CASSLFSGGRAEETQYF.

The rearrangement uses TRBV4-1 and TRBJ2-2; unclear D gene. The V gene lost 6 bases and the J gene lost 1 base, with 15 bases spanning the gap. Germline lookup yields CDR1 MGHRA and CDR2 YSYEKL. The CDR3 totals 16 residues. In nucleotides, the CDR3 is TGCGCCAGCAGGCCCCGTTTGGGTTTGAACACCGGGGAGCTGTTTTTT. It encodes CASRPRLGLNTGELFF.